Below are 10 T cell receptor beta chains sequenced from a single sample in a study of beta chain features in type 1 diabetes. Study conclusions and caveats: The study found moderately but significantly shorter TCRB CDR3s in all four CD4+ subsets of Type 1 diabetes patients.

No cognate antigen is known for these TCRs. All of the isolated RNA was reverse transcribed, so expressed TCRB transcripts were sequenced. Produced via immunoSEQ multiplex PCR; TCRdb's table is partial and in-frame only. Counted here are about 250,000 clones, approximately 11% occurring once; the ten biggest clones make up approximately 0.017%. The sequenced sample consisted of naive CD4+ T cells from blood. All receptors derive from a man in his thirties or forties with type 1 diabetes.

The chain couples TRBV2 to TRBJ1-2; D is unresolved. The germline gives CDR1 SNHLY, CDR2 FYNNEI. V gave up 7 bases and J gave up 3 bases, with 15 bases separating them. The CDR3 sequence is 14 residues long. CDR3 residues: CASNFRSMDYGYTF. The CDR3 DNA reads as TGTGCCAGCAACTTCCGGAGTATGGACTATGGCTACACCTTC.

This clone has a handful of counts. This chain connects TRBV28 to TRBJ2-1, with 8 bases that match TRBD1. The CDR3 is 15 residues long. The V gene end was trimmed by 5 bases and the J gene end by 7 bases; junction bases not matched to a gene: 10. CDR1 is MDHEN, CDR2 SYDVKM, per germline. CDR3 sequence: CASSTPGQGGNEQFF. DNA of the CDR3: TGTGCCAGCAGTACACCTGGACAGGGCGGGAATGAGCAGTTCTTC.

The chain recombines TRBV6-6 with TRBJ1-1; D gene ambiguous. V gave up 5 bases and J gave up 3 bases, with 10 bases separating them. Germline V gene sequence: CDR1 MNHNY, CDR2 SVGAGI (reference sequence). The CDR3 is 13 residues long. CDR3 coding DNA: TGTGCCAGCAGTCCTATCTATGACACTGAAGCTTTCTTT. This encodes CASSPIYDTEAFF.

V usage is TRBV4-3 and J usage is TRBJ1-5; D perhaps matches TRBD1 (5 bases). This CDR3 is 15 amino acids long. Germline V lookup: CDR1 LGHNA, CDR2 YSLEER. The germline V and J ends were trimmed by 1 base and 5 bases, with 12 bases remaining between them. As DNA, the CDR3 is TGCGCCAGCAGCCAAGGGACAAATATGTATCAGCCCCAGCATTTT. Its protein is CASSQGTNMYQPQHF.

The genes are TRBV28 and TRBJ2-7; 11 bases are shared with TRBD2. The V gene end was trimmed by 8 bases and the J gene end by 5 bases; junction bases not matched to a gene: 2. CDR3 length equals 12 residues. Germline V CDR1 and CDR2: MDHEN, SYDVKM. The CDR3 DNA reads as TGTGCCAGCGTTAGCGGGGGGGACGAGCAGTACTTC. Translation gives CASVSGGDEQYF.

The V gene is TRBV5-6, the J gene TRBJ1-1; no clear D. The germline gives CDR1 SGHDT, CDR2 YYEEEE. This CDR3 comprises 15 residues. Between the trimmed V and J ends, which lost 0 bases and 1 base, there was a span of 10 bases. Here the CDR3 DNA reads TGTGCCAGCAGCTTGGGTGGCCGAGGGAACACTGAAGCTTTCTTT. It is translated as CASSLGGRGNTEAFF.

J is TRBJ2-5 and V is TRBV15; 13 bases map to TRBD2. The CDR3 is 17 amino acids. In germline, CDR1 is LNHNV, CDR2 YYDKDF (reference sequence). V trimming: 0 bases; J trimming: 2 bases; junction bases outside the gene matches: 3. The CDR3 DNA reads TGTGCCACCAGCAGAGAGGCGGGACTAGCGGGGCAAGAGACCCAGTACTTC. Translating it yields CATSREAGLAGQETQYF.

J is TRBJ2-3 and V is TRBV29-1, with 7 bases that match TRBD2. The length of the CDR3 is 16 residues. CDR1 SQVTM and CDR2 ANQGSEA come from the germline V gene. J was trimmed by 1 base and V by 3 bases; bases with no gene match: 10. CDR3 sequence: CSVEGGSGVGTDTQYF. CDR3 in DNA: TGCAGCGTTGAGGGCGGGAGCGGGGTTGGCACAGATACGCAGTATTTT.

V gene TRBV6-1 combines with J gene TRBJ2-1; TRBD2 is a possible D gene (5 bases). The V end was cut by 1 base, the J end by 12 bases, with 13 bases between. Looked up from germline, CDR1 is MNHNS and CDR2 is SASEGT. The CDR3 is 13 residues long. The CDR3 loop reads CASSEGALRGQFF. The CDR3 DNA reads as TGTGCCAGCAGTGAAGGAGCCCTTCGGGGGCAGTTCTTC.

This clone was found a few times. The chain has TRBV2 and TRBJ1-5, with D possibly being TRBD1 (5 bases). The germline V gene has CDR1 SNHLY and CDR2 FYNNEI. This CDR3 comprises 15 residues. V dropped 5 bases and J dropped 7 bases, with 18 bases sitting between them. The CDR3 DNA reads TGTGCCAGCAGTACCCTCGCGGGGGGGGGACAGCCCCAGCATTTT. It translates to CASSTLAGGGQPQHF.